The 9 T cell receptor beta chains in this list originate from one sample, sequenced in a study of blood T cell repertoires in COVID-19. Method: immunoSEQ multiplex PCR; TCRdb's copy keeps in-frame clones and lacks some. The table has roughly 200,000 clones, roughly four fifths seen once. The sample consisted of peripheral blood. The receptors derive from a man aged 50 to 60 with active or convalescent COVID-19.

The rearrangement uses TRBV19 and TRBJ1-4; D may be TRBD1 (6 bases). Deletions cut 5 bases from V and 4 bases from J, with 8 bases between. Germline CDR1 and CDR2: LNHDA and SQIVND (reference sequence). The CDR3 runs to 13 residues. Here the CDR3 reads CASSPDSNEKLFF. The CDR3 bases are TGTGCCAGTAGTCCGGACAGTAATGAAAAACTGTTTTTT.

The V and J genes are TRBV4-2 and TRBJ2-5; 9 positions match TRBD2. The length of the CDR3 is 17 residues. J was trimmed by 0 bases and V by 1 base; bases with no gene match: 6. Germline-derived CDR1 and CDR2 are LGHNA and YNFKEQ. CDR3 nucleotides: TGTGCCAGCAGCCAAGCCCGAGGGACTAGCAACCAAGAGACCCAGTACTTC. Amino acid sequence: CASSQARGTSNQETQYF.

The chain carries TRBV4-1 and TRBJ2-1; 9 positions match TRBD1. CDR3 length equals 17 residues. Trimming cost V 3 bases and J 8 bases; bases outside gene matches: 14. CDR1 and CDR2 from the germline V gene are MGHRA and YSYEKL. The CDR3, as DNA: TGCGCCAGCAGCCACCTTTTCCGGGACAGGGAATTTGATGAGCAGTTCTTC. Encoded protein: CASSHLFRDREFDEQFF.

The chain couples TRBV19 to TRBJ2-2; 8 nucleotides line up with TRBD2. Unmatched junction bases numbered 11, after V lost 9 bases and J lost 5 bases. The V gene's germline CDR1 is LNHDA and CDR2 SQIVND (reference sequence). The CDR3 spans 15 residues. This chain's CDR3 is CASRSGERGTGELFF. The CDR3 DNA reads TGTGCCAGCCGTAGCGGGGAAAGAGGGACCGGGGAGCTGTTTTTT. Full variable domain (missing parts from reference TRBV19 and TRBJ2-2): DGGITQSPKYLFRKEGQNVTLSCEQNLNHDAMYWYRQDPGQGLRLIYYSQIVNDFQKGDIAEGYSVSREKKESFPLTVTSAQKNPTAFYLCASRSGERGTGELFFGEGSRLTVL.

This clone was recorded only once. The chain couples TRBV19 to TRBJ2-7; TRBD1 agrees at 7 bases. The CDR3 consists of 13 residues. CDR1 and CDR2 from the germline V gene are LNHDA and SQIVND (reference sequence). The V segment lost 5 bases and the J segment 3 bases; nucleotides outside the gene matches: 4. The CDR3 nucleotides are TGTGCCAGTAGTTACACAGGGGTCTACGAGCAGTACTTC. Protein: CASSYTGVYEQYF.

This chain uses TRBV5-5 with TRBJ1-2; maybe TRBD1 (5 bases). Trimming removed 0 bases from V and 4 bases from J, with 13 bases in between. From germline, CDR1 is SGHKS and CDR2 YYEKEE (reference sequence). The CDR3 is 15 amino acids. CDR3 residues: CASSLAQGGGYGYTF. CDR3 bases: TGTGCCAGCAGCTTGGCTCAGGGAGGCGGCTATGGCTACACCTTC.

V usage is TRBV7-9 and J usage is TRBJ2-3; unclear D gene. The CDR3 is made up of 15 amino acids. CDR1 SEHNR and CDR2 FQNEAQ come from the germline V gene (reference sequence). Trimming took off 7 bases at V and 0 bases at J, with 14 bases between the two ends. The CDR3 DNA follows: TGTGCCAGCACCCCATATGTCGGTAGCACAGATACGCAGTATTTT. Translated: CASTPYVGSTDTQYF.

The CDR3 DNA is TGTGCCAGTAGTATGGGGAGGGCGCAGCCCCAGCATTTT. It encodes CASSMGRAQPQHF. The V and J genes are TRBV19 and TRBJ1-5; D is unclear. The germline gives CDR1 LNHDA, CDR2 SQIVND (reference sequence). With 3 bases removed from V and 7 bases from J, the gap between germline ends came to 10 bases. The CDR3 loop spans 13 amino acids.

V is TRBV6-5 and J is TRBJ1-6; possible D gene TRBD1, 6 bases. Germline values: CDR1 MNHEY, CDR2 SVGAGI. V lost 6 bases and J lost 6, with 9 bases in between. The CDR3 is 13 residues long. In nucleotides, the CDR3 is TGTGCCAGCAGACGCAGGGGTAATTCACCCCTCCACTTT. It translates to CASRRRGNSPLHF.